Sequencing of this T cell receptor beta chain was carried out in a study of T cell responses to AZD1222 COVID-19 vaccine. From germline, CDR1 is LGHNA and CDR2 YSLEER. The CDR3 consists of 14 residues. Trimming removed 0 bases from V and 6 bases from J; junction bases left unmatched: 5. Repertoires were generated with immunoSEQ multiplex PCR, while TCRdb's copy carries only in-frame clones and drops some. The table has 100,000 to 150,000 clones, approximately 91% seen once; the top ten hold approximately 6.8%. The specimen comprised peripheral blood, sampled on day 0 of AZD1222 vaccination. The origin of this receptor is an adult in good health. This chain uses TRBV4-3 with TRBJ2-7; 7 nucleotides agree with TRBD2. In nucleotides, the CDR3 is TGCGCCAGCAGCCAAGAGAGGACTAGGGGCGAGCAGTACTTC. It translates to CASSQERTRGEQYF.